This T cell receptor beta chain came from a study of blood T cell repertoires in COVID-19. Study as a whole: COVID-19 samples collected from the United States, Italy and Spain covered acute and convalescent phases. The analysed material was cDNA or gDNA that came from T cells, B-cell-depleted T cells, or PBMCs.

This CDR3 region has 13 residues. Germline V lookup: CDR1 SEHNR, CDR2 FQNEAQ (reference sequence). J lost 3 bases, V lost 5 bases, and 3 bases had no gene match. As originally analysed: Amplified reference gene primers provided the basis for estimating nucleated cell counts. This table comes from immunoSEQ multiplex PCR, and its TCRdb copy is limited to in-frame clones, with some not included. V and J calls and clone size are copied from that table; D and trimming were computed from the DNA. The sample yields about 160,000 clones, 70% to 90% seen once. The specimen sequenced was peripheral blood. This clonotype originated in a man in his 70s with acute or convalescent COVID-19. This chain links TRBV7-9 with TRBJ1-1, with 7 bases fitting TRBD1. The DNA for the CDR3 is TGTGCCAGCAGCCCTCAGGGGGACACTGAAGCTTTCTTT. This translates into CASSPQGDTEAFF. The complete variable domain, with remaining parts taken from reference TRBV7-9 and TRBJ1-1, reads DTGVSQNPRHKITKRGQNVTFRCDPISEHNRLYWYRQTLGQGPEFLTYFQNEAQLEKSRLLSDRFSAERPKGSFSTLEIQRTEQGDSAMYLCASSPQGDTEAFFGQGTRLTVV.